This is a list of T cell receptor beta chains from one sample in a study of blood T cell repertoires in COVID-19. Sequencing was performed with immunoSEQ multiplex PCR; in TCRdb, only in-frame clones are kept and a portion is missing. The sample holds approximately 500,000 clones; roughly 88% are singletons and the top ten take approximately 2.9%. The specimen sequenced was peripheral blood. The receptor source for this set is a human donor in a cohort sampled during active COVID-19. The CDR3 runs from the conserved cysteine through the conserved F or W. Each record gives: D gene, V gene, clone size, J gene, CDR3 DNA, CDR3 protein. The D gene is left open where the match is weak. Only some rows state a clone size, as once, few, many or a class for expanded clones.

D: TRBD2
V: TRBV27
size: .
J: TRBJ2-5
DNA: TGTGCCAGCAGTGTCCGGGACTCGGGGGGAGGAGAGACCCAGTACTTC
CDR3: CASSVRDSGGGETQYF

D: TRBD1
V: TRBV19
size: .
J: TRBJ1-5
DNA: TGTGCCATCTCCCGGGACAGGGATCAGCCCCAGCATTTT
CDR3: CAISRDRDQPQHF

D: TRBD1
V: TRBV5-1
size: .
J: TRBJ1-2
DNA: TGCGCCAGCAGCCCAGGACAGGTAGACTATGGCTACACCTTC
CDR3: CASSPGQVDYGYTF

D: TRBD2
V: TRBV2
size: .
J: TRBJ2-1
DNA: TGTGCCAGCAGAGATACTAGCGGGAGGCGCGGGCAGTTCTTC
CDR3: CASRDTSGRRGQFF

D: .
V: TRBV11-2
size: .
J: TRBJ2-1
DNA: TGTGCCAGCAGCTTAAATTCGTATGAGCAGTTCTTC
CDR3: CASSLNSYEQFF

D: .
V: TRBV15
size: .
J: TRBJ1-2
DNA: TGTGCCACCAGCAGAGGGGCAGGCTCCACCTATGGCTACACCTTC
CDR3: CATSRGAGSTYGYTF

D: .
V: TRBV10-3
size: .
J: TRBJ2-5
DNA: TGTGCCATCAGCCTGGAGAAAGAGACCCAGTACTTC
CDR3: CAISLEKETQYF

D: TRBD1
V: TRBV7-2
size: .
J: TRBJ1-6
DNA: TGTGCCAGCAGAGACAGGGGAAAATCTAGTTCACCCCTCCACTTT
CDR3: CASRDRGKSSSPLHF

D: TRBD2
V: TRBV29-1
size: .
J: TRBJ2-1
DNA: TGCAGCGTTGAGCCTAGGACTAGCGGGAGGTTAGACAATGAGCAGTTCTTC
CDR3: CSVEPRTSGRLDNEQFF

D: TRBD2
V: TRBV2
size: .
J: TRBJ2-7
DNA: TGTGCCAGCAGTGGTTCTCTGACTAGCGGGCTCTACGAGCAGTACTTC
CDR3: CASSGSLTSGLYEQYF

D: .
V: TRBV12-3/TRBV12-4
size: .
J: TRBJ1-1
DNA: TGTGCCAGCAGTTTGCAGGGAACCACTGAAGCTTTCTTT
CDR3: CASSLQGTTEAFF

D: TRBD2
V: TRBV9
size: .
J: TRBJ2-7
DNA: TGTGCCAGCAGCGTCGGAGGGGAGGGCTACGAGCAGTACTTC
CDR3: CASSVGGEGYEQYF

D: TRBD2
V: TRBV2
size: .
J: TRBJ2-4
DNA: TGTGCCAGCAGTGACGTTCGGACTAGCGGGAACCTAGACTTC
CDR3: CASSDVRTSGNLDF

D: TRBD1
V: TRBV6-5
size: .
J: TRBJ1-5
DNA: TGTGCCAGCAGTTGGGTAACAGGGGATGATCAGCCCCAGCATTTT
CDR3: CASSWVTGDDQPQHF

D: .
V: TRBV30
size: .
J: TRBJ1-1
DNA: TGTGCCTGGAGTGTTGGGGGGTATGGTGAAGCTTTCTTT
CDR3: CAWSVGGYGEAFF

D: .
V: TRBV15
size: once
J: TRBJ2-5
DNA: TGTGCCACCAGCAGAGATATTCGAGAGACCCAGTACTTC
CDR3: CATSRDIRETQYF

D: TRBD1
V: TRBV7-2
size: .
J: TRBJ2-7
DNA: TGTGCCAGCAGCTTAGGACAGGGCCTCTACGAGCAGTACTTC
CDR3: CASSLGQGLYEQYF

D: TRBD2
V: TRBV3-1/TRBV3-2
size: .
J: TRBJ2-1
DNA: TGTGCCAGCAGCCAGGGGAGGGCCGGCGGTGAGCAGTTCTTC
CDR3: CASSQGRAGGEQFF

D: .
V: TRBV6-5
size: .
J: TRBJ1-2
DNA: TGTGCCAGCAGTTACTCCCGGGGTTTCGACTATGGCTACACCTTC
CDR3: CASSYSRGFDYGYTF

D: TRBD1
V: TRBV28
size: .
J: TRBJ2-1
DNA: TGTGCCAGCAGCACCGTAGTGGGACAGGGAGGTTTCAATGAGCAGTTCTTC
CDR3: CASSTVVGQGGFNEQFF

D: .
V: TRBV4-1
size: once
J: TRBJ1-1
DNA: TGCGCCAGCAGCCAAGATATGGCCAGTGAAGCTTTCTTT
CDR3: CASSQDMASEAFF

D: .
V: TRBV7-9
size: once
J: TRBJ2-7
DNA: TGTGCCAGCAGCTTATATGGATTGCGGGTTGACGACGAGCAGTACTTC
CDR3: CASSLYGLRVDDEQYF

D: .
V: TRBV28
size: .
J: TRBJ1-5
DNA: TGTGCCAGCGTACAGAATTTTTATCAGCCCCAGCATTTT
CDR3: CASVQNFYQPQHF

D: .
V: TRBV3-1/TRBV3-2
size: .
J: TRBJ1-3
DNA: TGTGCCAGCAGCCAAGAAAATCGGGGGAGAAACACCATATATTTT
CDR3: CASSQENRGRNTIYF

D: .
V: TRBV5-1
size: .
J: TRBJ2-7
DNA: TGCGCCAGCAGCTTGGACAGGTCTCCCTACGAGCAGTACTTC
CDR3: CASSLDRSPYEQYF

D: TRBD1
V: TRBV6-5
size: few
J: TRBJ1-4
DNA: TGTGCCAGCAGCTTAGACAGGGACGAGGAAAAACTGTTTTTT
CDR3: CASSLDRDEEKLFF

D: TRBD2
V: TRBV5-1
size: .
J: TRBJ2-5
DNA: TGCGCCAGCAGCTCGGGACTAGTCTCGGAGACCCAGTACTTC
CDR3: CASSSGLVSETQYF

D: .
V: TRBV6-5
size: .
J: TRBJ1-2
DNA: TGTGCCAGTTGGAGGGGCAGTAACTATGGCTACACCTTC
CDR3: CASWRGSNYGYTF